The following is a T cell receptor beta chain sequence with its context. The antigen remains unidentified. The data were obtained in a study of cytomegalovirus exposure and HLA in healthy donors. Notes on the study in general: Many donors shared some public TCRs, even though most TCR sequences were rare. A later analysis showed HLA-associated TCR beta chains outstripping equally common others in clonal expansion. A later analysis found TCR association rates differed by HLA locus, highest for DRB1 and lowest for HLA-C. Reportedly, HLA-A and HLA-B alleles of most subjects were accurately predicted from TCR beta.

Germline V lookup: CDR1 SGHNT, CDR2 YYREEE (reference sequence). The CDR3 length is 14 residues. The ends were cut back, 3 bases at V and 1 base at J, with 10 bases in the middle. PCR used 60 Vbeta primers and 13 Jbeta primers. Sequencing used immunoSEQ multiplex PCR; TCRdb keeps in-frame clones, though not all of them. The table includes a few hundred thousand clones, around 85% detected once. The chain combines TRBV5-4 with TRBJ1-1; tentatively, D is TRBD1 (5 bases). This clonotype originated in a girl aged 2-10 years in good health and CMV-seronegative. The sample consisted of PBMCs. The CDR3 spells CASSSTGGNTEAFF. The CDR3, as DNA: TGTGCCAGCAGCTCTACCGGGGGGAACACTGAAGCTTTCTTT. The full variable domain, rest sourced from reference TRBV5-4 and TRBJ1-1, is ETGVTQSPTHLIKTRGQQVTLRCSSQSGHNTVSWYQQALGQGPQFIFQYYREEENGRGNFPPRFSGLQFPNYSSELNVNALELDDSALYLCASSSTGGNTEAFFGQGTRLTVV.